This T cell receptor beta chain originates from a study of cytomegalovirus exposure and HLA in healthy donors. About the research overall: Sequencing of 150 million to 200 million T cells in an earlier analysis found about 120 million unique TCR beta sequences. Whole-study results and caveats: DRB1 showed the most TCR associations and HLA-C the fewest in a later analysis, as rates varied by HLA locus. A later analysis reportedly found fewer N-insertions in an Asian-associated ancestry cluster than the roughly 670-donor mean. Reports credit the classifier with highly specific, highly sensitive diagnosis of cytomegalovirus status.

Germline-derived CDR1 and CDR2 are SEHNR and FQNEAQ (reference sequence). The CDR3 has 12 amino acids. The table lists this clone with a count of one. Antigen: not known. Compared with germline, one end of the junction differs, possibly owing to a read error. The PCR used 60 Vbeta and 13 Jbeta primers. Libraries were prepared by immunoSEQ multiplex PCR; TCRdb keeps only in-frame clonotypes and omits some of them. The repertoire has approximately 170,000 clones, roughly 71% of them found once; the top ten carry roughly 7.3%. The chain links TRBV7-9 to TRBJ1-1; D is unresolved. The origin of this receptor is a male donor in good health and CMV-seropositive. The sequencing sample was made of PBMCs. The CDR3 DNA follows: TGTGCCAGCAACTTACAGAACACTGAAGCTTTCTTT. Protein: CASNLQNTEAFF.